The next 14 T cell receptor beta chains were all read from a single sample in a study of blood T cell repertoires in COVID-19. TCRdb's table, derived via immunoSEQ multiplex PCR, lists solely in-frame clones and lacks some. Found here are 120,000 to 150,000 clones, under 80% of them singletons; the top ten hold about 4%. The sequenced sample consisted of peripheral blood. All receptors derive from a man between 60 and 70 years old with acute or convalescent COVID-19.

The CDR3 DNA sequence: TGTGCCAGCAGTGTAAGCGGAACTTACGAGCAGTACTTC. This sequence encodes CASSVSGTYEQYF. V gene TRBV2 combines with J gene TRBJ2-7; D is possibly TRBD2 (5 bases). The CDR3 is 13 amino acids. Germline CDR1 SNHLY, CDR2 FYNNEI. With 4 bases removed from V and 4 bases from J, the gap between germline ends came to 11 bases.

This clone was counted at least ten times. This chain connects TRBV5-1 to TRBJ2-7, with 10 bases matching TRBD2. Germline-derived CDR1 and CDR2 are SGHRS and YFSETQ. V trimming: 0 bases; J trimming: 6 bases; junction bases outside the gene matches: 6. The CDR3 sequence is 15 residues long. The CDR3, as DNA: TGCGCCAGCAGCTTGGACCCCGTAGCGGGAGGCGAGCAGTACTTC. Its translation is CASSLDPVAGGEQYF. The full variable domain, completed using reference TRBV5-1 and TRBJ2-7, is KAGVTQTPRYLIKTRGQQVTLSCSPISGHRSVSWYQQTPGQGLQFLFEYFSETQRNKGNFPGRFSGRQFSNSRSEMNVSTLELGDSALYLCASSLDPVAGGEQYFGPGTRLTVT.

This chain connects TRBV15 to TRBJ1-3, with 8 bases matching TRBD1. The V gene's germline CDR1 is LNHNV and CDR2 YYDKDF (reference sequence). V was pared by 8 bases and J by 0 bases, with 3 bases of the junction left unmatched. This CDR3 contains 14 residues. CDR3 region: CATRQGNSGNTIYF. The CDR3, as DNA: TGTGCCACCCGACAGGGGAACTCTGGAAACACCATATATTTT.

This chain uses TRBV27 with TRBJ2-3; D remains ambiguous. CDR1 is MNHEY and CDR2 is SMNVEV in the germline V gene (reference sequence). Trimming left V 5 bases short and J 1 base short, with 4 bases between. The CDR3 covers 12 residues. This CDR3 reads CASSRGTDTQYF. The CDR3 nucleotides read TGTGCCAGCAGTAGAGGCACAGATACGCAGTATTTT.

Worth noting for this clone: One end of the junction fails to match germline, which may point to a read error. The rearrangement uses TRBV7-7 and TRBJ1-3; D gene ambiguous. The CDR3 loop spans 15 amino acids. In germline, CDR1 is SSHAT, CDR2 FNYEAQ (reference sequence). CDR3 DNA sequence: TGTGCTAGCAGCTTAAATCGGGGATCTGGAAACACCATATATTTT. Translated, it gives CASSLNRGSGNTIYF.

The chain combines TRBV11-2 with TRBJ2-7; D is possibly TRBD1 (6 bases). CDR1 and CDR2 (germline): SGHAT, FQNNGV. The CDR3 has 14 amino acids. The V end was cut by 7 bases, the J end by 1 base, with 14 bases between. The CDR3 bases are TGTGCCAGCACCTTGGACAGCCTATCCTACGAGCAGTACTTC. Translated, it gives CASTLDSLSYEQYF.

V usage is TRBV18 and J usage is TRBJ1-2; 7 bases match TRBD1. The V and J ends lost 6 bases and 8 bases, in that order; junction bases with no gene match: 12. Germline V gene lookup returns CDR1 KGHSH and CDR2 LQKENI. The CDR3 totals 14 residues. CDR3 in DNA: TGTGCCAGCTCCCCCTTACAGGGGATAGAAGGCTACACCTTC. Translation: CASSPLQGIEGYTF.

This chain uses TRBV4-2 with TRBJ2-1, with D unresolved. The germline gives CDR1 LGHNA, CDR2 YNFKEQ. CDR3 length: 13 residues. Between the trimmed V and J ends, which lost 5 bases and 9 bases, there was a span of 14 bases. CDR3 amino acids: CASSNGQSGEQFF. CDR3 DNA sequence: TGTGCCAGCAGCAATGGCCAGTCTGGTGAGCAGTTCTTC.

This sequence joins TRBV5-4 and TRBJ2-2, with a tentative D call TRBD2 (5 bases). CDR1 is SGHNT, CDR2 YYREEE, per germline (reference sequence). Trimming pared 0 bases from V and 2 bases from J, leaving 17 bases between. CDR3 length equals 18 residues. CDR3 nucleotides: TGTGCCAGCAGCTTGGCCGTTGGAGGACTCTTCAACACCGGGGAGCTGTTTTTT. Amino acid sequence: CASSLAVGGLFNTGELFF.

This clone has more than one count but fewer than ten. The V call is TRBV25-1, the J call TRBJ2-2; TRBD2 might be the D (6 bases). CDR3 size: 14 residues. From germline, CDR1 is MGHDK and CDR2 SYGVNS. V was pared by 4 bases and J by 4 bases, with 10 bases between. The CDR3 loop reads CASSGGVGTGELFF. The CDR3 DNA follows: TGTGCCAGCAGTGGGGGGGTCGGCACCGGGGAGCTGTTTTTT.

The chain couples TRBV13 to TRBJ2-3, with 8 bases matching TRBD2. The J segment lost 1 base and the V segment lost 2 bases, leaving 5 bases of the junction unmatched. This CDR3 comprises 16 residues. Germline lookup yields CDR1 PRHDT and CDR2 FYEKMQ (reference sequence). The CDR3 is CASSLRAAGGTDTQYF. As DNA, the CDR3 is TGTGCCAGCAGCTTAAGGGCAGCGGGAGGCACAGATACGCAGTATTTT.

The rearrangement links TRBV18 to TRBJ2-3, with D perhaps TRBD2 (5 bases). V shed 3 bases and J shed 4 bases, with 8 bases lying between them. CDR1 is KGHSH and CDR2 is LQKENI in the germline V gene. The CDR3 consists of 13 residues. The DNA for the CDR3 is TGTGCCAGCTCACCGCAACTAGCAGATACGCAGTATTTT. Translated, it gives CASSPQLADTQYF.

This chain uses TRBV5-8 with TRBJ2-5, with D maybe TRBD2 (6 bases). The germline gives CDR1 SGHTS, CDR2 YDEGEE. The germline V and J ends were trimmed by 1 base and 4 bases, with 20 bases remaining between them. The CDR3 runs to 17 residues. This CDR3 is CASSLRPSGTGGETQYF. The CDR3 DNA reads as TGTGCCAGCAGCTTGCGTCCTTCGGGGACTGGAGGAGAGACCCAGTACTTC.

This clone was observed many times. The chain combines TRBV5-1 with TRBJ1-1; the D gene is possibly TRBD1 (5 bases). The germline V and J ends were trimmed by 2 bases and 2 bases, with 7 bases remaining between them. CDR1 and CDR2 from the germline V gene are SGHRS and YFSETQ. The CDR3 runs 13 residues. The CDR3 DNA follows: TGCGCCAGCAGCTTTACAGGTAACACTGAAGCTTTCTTT. Amino acids: CASSFTGNTEAFF.